This is a list of T cell receptor beta chains from one sample in a study of blood T cells in healthy people across ages. MiXCR, applied by TCRdb to the 5' RACE reads, yields one record per CDR3 protein. The table has around 1,900,000 distinct CDR3 sequences, roughly two fifths seen once; the top ten hold roughly 23%. The material sequenced was blood. The receptor set was obtained from a human donor in good health. Both conserved end residues are part of each CDR3.

V gene | CDR3 protein
TRBV20-1 | CSAPGLAGIDEQFF
TRBV15 | CATSRDLRQNEQFF
TRBV28 | CASNLGRTYQETQYF
TRBV25-1 | CASSEYDGAGAFF
TRBV12-3/TRBV12-4 | CASTTGRSEAFF
TRBV7-2 | CASSGQGFYEKLFF
TRBV29-1 | CSALQGGREKLFF
TRBV7-3 | CASSLSGGYSIQYF
TRBV7-2 | CASSYTPDRYGYTF
TRBV6-5 | CASSHSIQASVSYNEQFF
TRBV7-8 | CASSSYRTGSEKLFF
TRBV9 | CASSVGSGYHEQYF
TRBV20-1 | CSVRDKAYGYTF
TRBV7-9 | CASSLDPWAGELFF
TRBV30 | CAWSWGQGYEQYF
TRBV20-1 | CSARWAQETQYF
TRBV27 | CASSLNGGFPDTQYF
TRBV5-1 | CASSMTSGERDTQYF
TRBV24-1 | CAASDGYNEKLFF
TRBV20-1 | CSARGSGKSEAFF
TRBV7-8 | CASSPLFRSLGNEQFF
TRBV10-3 | CAISRGREETQYF
TRBV20-1 | CSAPGPTRRFGEQYF
TRBV29-1 | CSVRGDRYEQYF
TRBV10-3 | CAINPDRGSYNEQFF
TRBV20-1 | CSATYHREPYNEQFF